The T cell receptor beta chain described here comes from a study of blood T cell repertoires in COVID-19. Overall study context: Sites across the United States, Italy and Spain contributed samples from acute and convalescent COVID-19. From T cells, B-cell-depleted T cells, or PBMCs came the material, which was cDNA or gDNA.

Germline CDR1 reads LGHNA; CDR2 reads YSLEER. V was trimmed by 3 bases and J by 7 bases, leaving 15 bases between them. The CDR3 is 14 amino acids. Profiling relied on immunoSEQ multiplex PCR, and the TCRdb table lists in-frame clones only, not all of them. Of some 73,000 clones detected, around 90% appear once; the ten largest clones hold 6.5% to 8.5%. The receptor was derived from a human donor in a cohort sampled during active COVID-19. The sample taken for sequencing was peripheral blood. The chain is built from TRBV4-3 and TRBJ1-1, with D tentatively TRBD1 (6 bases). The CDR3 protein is CASSQPEGDGEAFF. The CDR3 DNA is TGCGCCAGCAGCCAGCCCGAGGGGGACGGTGAAGCTTTCTTT.